The 8 T cell receptor beta chains listed next were all sequenced from one sample in a study of blood T cells in healthy people across ages. The authors ran a second PCR of about 7 to 12 cycles using a sample-barcoded 5' primer and a J-beta primer mix. TCRdb re-analysed the 5' RACE reads in MiXCR, keeping a single row per CDR3 protein. Of 650,000 to 800,000 distinct CDR3 sequences listed, 40% to 50% are singletons. Material for sequencing was blood. The receptors shown here come from a man aged 55 to 70 in good health.

This clonotype was seen a handful of times. The V call is TRBV4-3, the J call TRBJ2-1; 8 nucleotides match TRBD2. Germline loops: CDR1 LGHNA, CDR2 YSLEER. This CDR3 has 16 residues. V was clipped by 4 bases and J by 0 bases; unmatched bases: 5. CDR3 sequence (DNA): TGCGCCAGCAGCCGCGGTAGCGGGGACTCCTACAATGAGCAGTTCTTC. Translation gives CASSRGSGDSYNEQFF.

This clonotype was seen only a few times. The V call is TRBV25-1, the J call TRBJ2-6; D gene ambiguous. Germline lookup yields CDR1 MGHDK and CDR2 SYGVNS. This CDR3 is 14 amino acids long. V was shortened by 7 bases and J by 1 base, with 8 bases between the two germline ends. DNA for the CDR3: TGTGCCAGCAAGTGGGGATCTGGGGCCAACGTCCTGACTTTC. It encodes CASKWGSGANVLTF.

This chain joins TRBV20-1 and TRBJ1-5, with D possibly being TRBD1 (5 bases). V lost 5 bases and J lost 2, with 7 bases in between. Germline V gene sequence: CDR1 DFQATT, CDR2 SNEGSKA (reference sequence). This CDR3 spans 12 amino acids. The CDR3 nucleotides are TGCAGTGCTGAACAGGGCAATCAGCCCCAGCATTTT. This codes for CSAEQGNQPQHF.

There are a few counts of this clonotype. The chain employs TRBV5-1 and TRBJ2-1; possible D gene TRBD2, 5 bases. The germline CDR1 and CDR2 sequences are SGHRS and YFSETQ. This CDR3 contains 16 residues. Trimming removed 0 bases from V and 1 base from J, with 11 bases in between. The CDR3 coding sequence is TGCGCCAGCAGCTTGGCCGAGGGCTGGTCCTACAATGAGCAGTTCTTC. It translates to CASSLAEGWSYNEQFF.

Written as DNA, the CDR3 is TGTGCCAGCAGCACCCGGGTCGGGACAGTTTACAATGAGCAGTACTTC. The encoded protein is CASSTRVGTVYNEQYF. The chain employs TRBV7-2 and TRBJ2-1; 7 positions match TRBD1. The J call is uncertain, as TRBJ2-7 better fits the DNA end. This CDR3 region has 16 residues. Germline CDR1 is SGHTA and CDR2 is FQGNSA.

The chain employs TRBV11-1 and TRBJ2-7; D is unclear. CDR1 is SGHAT, CDR2 FQDESV, per germline (reference sequence). This CDR3 has 13 amino acids. The V end lost 3 bases, the J end lost 4 bases, and 10 bases lay between the germline ends. The CDR3 DNA reads TGTGCCAGCAGCTTCGACACACGATACGAGCAGTACTTC. It yields the protein CASSFDTRYEQYF.

The chain combines TRBV5-1 with TRBJ1-4; D is uncertain. This CDR3 is 15 amino acids long. Germline loops: CDR1 SGHRS, CDR2 YFSETQ. V shed 0 bases and J shed 2 bases, with 8 bases lying between them. The CDR3 region is CASSLVGSTNEKLFF. Here the CDR3 DNA reads TGCGCCAGCAGCTTGGTGGGCAGCACTAATGAAAAACTGTTTTTT.

This clonotype was detected many times. The gene calls are TRBV7-2 and TRBJ2-7; tentatively, D is TRBD1 or TRBD2 (5 bases each). Germline CDR1 SGHTA, CDR2 FQGNSA. There are 12 residues in the CDR3. The V end was cut by 8 bases, the J end by 6 bases, with 14 bases between. CDR3 amino acids: CASGGRGFEQYF. The DNA for the CDR3 is TGTGCCAGCGGAGGTAGGGGTTTCGAGCAGTACTTC. Full variable domain (remainder filled in from reference TRBV7-2 and TRBJ2-7): GAGVSQSPSNKVTEKGKDVELRCDPISGHTALYWYRQSLGQGLEFLIYFQGNSAPDKSGLPSDRFSAERTGGSVSTLTIQRTQQEDSAVYLCASGGRGFEQYFGPGTRLTVT.